Below, 8 T cell receptor beta chains from the same sample are listed, as sequenced in a study of cytomegalovirus exposure and HLA in healthy donors. Primers included in the PCR were 60 Vbeta and 13 Jbeta primers. Only in-frame clones appear in the TCRdb table, and some are missing; sequencing was by immunoSEQ multiplex PCR. Among over 150,000 clones, roughly four fifths were seen once, and the ten largest hold approximately 0.092%. Sequenced input: PBMCs. The source of these receptors is a boy younger than 10 in good health and CMV-seronegative.

The chain employs TRBV6-5 and TRBJ1-2; 8 positions agree with TRBD1. This CDR3 comprises 14 residues. CDR1 is MNHEY, CDR2 SVGAGI, per germline. V was clipped by 5 bases and J by 2 bases; unmatched bases: 4. The CDR3 bases are TGTGCCAGCAGTCGGACAGGGACCAACTATGGCTACACCTTC. Encoded protein: CASSRTGTNYGYTF.

This chain uses TRBV25-1 with TRBJ1-3; maybe TRBD1 (6 bases). Germline V lookup: CDR1 MGHDK, CDR2 SYGVNS. This CDR3 is built from 15 residues. Trimming left V 4 bases short and J 4 bases short, with 14 bases between. The CDR3 reads CASSVSGTRGNTIYF. For the CDR3, the DNA is TGTGCCAGCAGTGTTTCCGGGACACGCGGAAACACCATATATTTT.

This chain joins TRBV19 and TRBJ1-2; 8 bases are shared with TRBD1. The CDR3 runs to 15 residues. Germline trimming cut 5 bases from V and 0 bases from J; bases unmatched to any gene: 5. Germline CDR1 LNHDA, CDR2 SQIVND (reference sequence). The CDR3 here is CASSLDRGTNYGYTF. DNA of the CDR3: TGTGCCAGTAGTCTCGACAGGGGAACTAACTATGGCTACACCTTC.

Details on this clone: Different DNA sequences within this sample yield the same CDR3. The V gene is TRBV2, the J gene TRBJ1-1; D gene uncertain. The V end lost 4 bases, the J end lost 3 bases, and 6 bases lay between the germline ends. Germline-derived CDR1 and CDR2 are SNHLY and FYNNEI. The CDR3 consists of 12 residues. The CDR3 DNA is TGTGCCAGCAGTGCGGAGGACACTGAAGCTTTCTTT. It encodes CASSAEDTEAFF.

The rearrangement joins TRBV19 to TRBJ2-7; TRBD1 matches at 8 bases. The CDR3 totals 15 residues. The V gene end was trimmed by 5 bases and the J gene end by 5 bases; junction bases not matched to a gene: 11. Per the germline V gene, CDR1 is LNHDA and CDR2 is SQIVND (reference sequence). In nucleotides, the CDR3 is TGTGCCAGTAGTCCCCCGGCAGGGGGCTTCGACGAGCAGTACTTC. It yields the protein CASSPPAGGFDEQYF. Using reference TRBV19 and TRBJ2-7 for the parts outside the CDR3, the full variable domain is DGGITQSPKYLFRKEGQNVTLSCEQNLNHDAMYWYRQDPGQGLRLIYYSQIVNDFQKGDIAEGYSVSREKKESFPLTVTSAQKNPTAFYLCASSPPAGGFDEQYFGPGTRLTVT.

This sequence joins TRBV25-1 and TRBJ1-2, with 8 bases identical to TRBD1. The CDR3 sequence is 14 residues long. Unmatched junction bases numbered 7, after V lost 6 bases and J lost 4 bases. The germline V gene has CDR1 MGHDK and CDR2 SYGVNS. CDR3 loop: CASSKGTGIYGYTF. Here the CDR3 DNA reads TGTGCCAGCAGCAAGGGGACAGGTATCTATGGCTACACCTTC.

This rearrangement joins TRBV9 to TRBJ1-1; D gene ambiguous. Germline V gene sequence: CDR1 SGDLS, CDR2 YYNGEE. Trimming removed 9 bases at V and 7 bases at J, with 16 bases between. This CDR3 region has 12 residues. The CDR3 region has the DNA TGTGCCACCCCCGGTGTTATGCTTGAAGCTTTCTTT. Its translation: CATPGVMLEAFF. The complete variable domain, with remaining parts taken from reference TRBV9 and TRBJ1-1, reads DSGVTQTPKHLITATGQRVTLRCSPRSGDLSVYWYQQSLDQGLQFLIQYYNGEERAKGNILERFSAQQFPDLHSELNLSSLELGDSALYFCATPGVMLEAFFGQGTRLTVV.

This clone was picked up a small number of times. J is TRBJ2-3 and V is TRBV9, with 13 nucleotides matching TRBD2. This CDR3 is built from 18 residues. Per germline, CDR1 SGDLS and CDR2 YYNGEE. V shed 0 bases, J shed 0 bases, and the junction held 4 bases outside the gene matches. The CDR3 coding sequence is TGTGCCAGCAGCGTAGGGACTAGCGGGGGCCGAAGCACAGATACGCAGTATTTT. Its protein is CASSVGTSGGRSTDTQYF.